A selection of T cell receptor beta chains follows, all from one sample in a study of blood T cell repertoires in COVID-19. The assay was immunoSEQ multiplex PCR, and TCRdb's table has in-frame clones only and misses some. The sample shows some 200,000 clones, about 84% of them seen only once. The sequenced sample consisted of PBMCs or T cells enriched from blood (not recorded which). Receptors were obtained from a woman aged 40 to 50 with acute COVID-19. Each CDR3 is given with its conserved first and last residue. The D gene is left open where the match is weak. For some rows the clone size is stated as once, few or many, or as a class when expanded; others skip it.

d_call	v_call	j_call	clone_size	cdr3_nt	cdr3_aa
.	TRBV11-2	TRBJ2-1	.	TGTGCCAGCAGCTTAGACGGACATTCGTACAATGAGCAGTTCTTC	CASSLDGHSYNEQFF
.	TRBV30	TRBJ2-1	.	TGTGCCTGGAGTAGTGTACTTTACAATGAGCAGTTCTTC	CAWSSVLYNEQFF
.	TRBV3-1/TRBV3-2	TRBJ1-1	.	TGTGCCAGCAGCCCTTCGACAGGACCCCACACTGAAGCTTTCTTT	CASSPSTGPHTEAFF
TRBD2	TRBV7-9	TRBJ2-5	.	TGTGCCAGCAGCTTACTAGCGGGGGGGCGAGAGACCCAGTACTTC	CASSLLAGGRETQYF
TRBD1	TRBV14	TRBJ1-2	.	TGTGCCAGCAGCCAAGGTGGACAGGGCCGGGTTGGCTACACCTTC	CASSQGGQGRVGYTF
.	TRBV5-4	TRBJ1-2	.	TGTGCCAGCAGCTTGGCCTCAACAGTCTATGGCTACACCTTC	CASSLASTVYGYTF
.	TRBV5-6	TRBJ1-5	.	TGTGCCAGCAGCTTGGGGCAGGATAGCAATCAGCCCCAGCATTTT	CASSLGQDSNQPQHF
.	TRBV21-1	TRBJ1-4	few	TGTGCCAGCAGCGCCCCGACAGGGGTGGGTGAAAAACTGTTTTTT	CASSAPTGVGEKLFF
.	TRBV19	TRBJ1-5	once	TGTGCCAGTAGTACAATTGATGTGAGTCAGCCCCAGCATTTT	CASSTIDVSQPQHF
TRBD2	TRBV6-2/TRBV6-3	TRBJ2-1	.	TGTGCCAGCAGCCGAGCGGGATCCTACAATGAGCAGTTCTTC	CASSRAGSYNEQFF
.	TRBV27	TRBJ1-6	.	TGTGCCAGCAGTTTGGGACACCCTCGGCATAATTCACCCCTCCACTTT	CASSLGHPRHNSPLHF
TRBD2	TRBV19	TRBJ2-1	once	TGTGCCAGTAGTATGGGGACTAGCGTCAATGAGCAGTTCTTC	CASSMGTSVNEQFF
TRBD1	TRBV6-5	TRBJ2-1	.	TGTGCCAGCAGACGGACAGGGTACAATGAGCAGTTCTTC	CASRRTGYNEQFF
.	TRBV5-6	TRBJ2-5	.	TGTGCCAGCAGCTTTAGAGAGCCTAGCACGGAGACCCAGTACTTC	CASSFREPSTETQYF
TRBD2	TRBV19	TRBJ2-1	.	TGTGCCAGTAGTATCGGGACTAGCGTAAACAATGAGCAGTTCTTC	CASSIGTSVNNEQFF
.	TRBV6-6	TRBJ1-4	.	TGTGCCAGCAGTGGGGGCTATAATGAAAAACTGTTTTTT	CASSGGYNEKLFF
TRBD1	TRBV7-2	TRBJ2-7	.	TGTGCCAGCAGTTGGACAGGTAGAAACTACGAGCAGTACTTC	CASSWTGRNYEQYF
TRBD1	TRBV29-1	TRBJ2-5	.	TGCAGCGTTGCGACAGGGTTGGAAGAGACCCAGTACTTC	CSVATGLEETQYF
.	TRBV7-8	TRBJ1-5	.	TGTGCCAGCAGCTTCAATAGCGGCAATCAGCCCCAGCATTTT	CASSFNSGNQPQHF
TRBD1	TRBV19	TRBJ1-2	.	TGTGCCAGTAGTATACCCCAAGACAGGGCAACTAACTATGGCTACACCTTC	CASSIPQDRATNYGYTF
TRBD1	TRBV7-6	TRBJ1-5	.	TGTGCCAGCAGCTTGGCGCGCAGGGGGTTAAATCAGCCCCAGCATTTT	CASSLARRGLNQPQHF
.	TRBV21-1	TRBJ2-3	.	TGTGCCAGCAGCCCCCGACTAGCGGGAGGGCCCAGCACAGATACGCAGTATTTT	CASSPRLAGGPSTDTQYF
.	TRBV5-6	TRBJ2-1	.	TGTGCCAGCAGCTTGGGGTATCAGGGCCAACAATCCTACAATGAGCAGTTCTTC	CASSLGYQGQQSYNEQFF
.	TRBV4-2	TRBJ1-2	.	TGTGCCAGCAGCCAGGAGGAACCGACCCCGATGAGCGACTATGGCTACACCTTC	CASSQEEPTPMSDYGYTF
.	TRBV19	TRBJ1-4	.	TGTGCCAGCCGCCTACGGGAAGCGGTGGCTAATGAAAAACTGTTTTTT	CASRLREAVANEKLFF
TRBD1	TRBV19	TRBJ1-5	.	TGTGCCAGTAGTCGGGGGACAGACGTAGATCAGCCCCAGCATTTT	CASSRGTDVDQPQHF
TRBD1	TRBV5-4	TRBJ2-3	.	TGTGCCAGCAGGGGGGACAGGGGAGTAACAGATACGCAGTATTTT	CASRGDRGVTDTQYF
TRBD2	TRBV5-1	TRBJ2-2	few	TGCGCCAGCAGTTGGGACTACCCAACCGGGGAGCTGTTTTTT	CASSWDYPTGELFF
.	TRBV10-3	TRBJ2-3	.	TGTGCCATCAGGGGGGCCTTTAGCACAGATACGCAGTATTTT	CAIRGAFSTDTQYF
.	TRBV28	TRBJ1-3	.	TGTGCCAGCAGTTCGGGGATCGCGGCTGGAAACACCATATATTTT	CASSSGIAAGNTIYF
TRBD1	TRBV27	TRBJ1-6	.	TGTGCCAGCAGTTTTGCAGGGGGAAATAATTCACCCCTCCACTTT	CASSFAGGNNSPLHF
.	TRBV7-3	TRBJ2-5	.	TGTGCCAGCAGCTTAAGGTCGGGAGAGGGGGCGGCCGAGACCCAGTACTTC	CASSLRSGEGAAETQYF
TRBD1	TRBV3-1/TRBV3-2	TRBJ1-3	.	TGTGCCAGCAGCCAACAGACAGGGGGCAAGGGAAACACCATATATTTT	CASSQQTGGKGNTIYF
.	TRBV19	TRBJ1-2	.	TGTGCCAGTAGTAGGGAGAGCGACGGGCGGGGGAGTGGCTACACCTTC	CASSRESDGRGSGYTF
.	TRBV11-3	TRBJ2-5	.	TGTGCCAGCAGTGGGGGGGAGACCCAGTACTTC	CASSGGETQYF
TRBD2	TRBV6-1	TRBJ2-1	.	TGTGCCAGCAGTGAAAGCGGGGGGGGAGCCTACAATGAGCAGTTCTTC	CASSESGGGAYNEQFF
.	TRBV19	TRBJ1-5	.	TGTGCCAGTAAACCCCCGGTACGTGGGCTGCCGCCCCTCAATCAGCCCCAGCATTTT	CASKPPVRGLPPLNQPQHF
.	TRBV30	TRBJ1-4	once	TGTGCCTGGAGTGCGGGTACAACTAATGAAAAACTGTTTTTT	CAWSAGTTNEKLFF
.	TRBV7-2	TRBJ1-2	.	TGTGCCAGCAGCTTAAACACGGCGGATGGCTACACCTTC	CASSLNTADGYTF
.	TRBV6-6	TRBJ1-5	.	TGTGCCAGCAGTTACGAAGGGGGAAGCAATCAGCCCCAGCATTTT	CASSYEGGSNQPQHF
.	TRBV11-2	TRBJ2-7	.	TGTGCCAGCAGCCTTCCTTCAGGCGAGCAGTACTTC	CASSLPSGEQYF
TRBD1	TRBV5-1	TRBJ1-5	.	TGCGCCAGCAGCCAGGGGACAGGGATCAATCAGCCCCAGCATTTT	CASSQGTGINQPQHF
.	TRBV27	TRBJ2-3	.	TGTGCCAGCAGTCACCTCGGCGGAGCGGCGCAGTATTTT	CASSHLGGAAQYF
.	TRBV2	TRBJ2-7	.	TGTGCCAGCAGTGAAGGTGCCAGGGACTACGAGCAGTACTTC	CASSEGARDYEQYF
TRBD1	TRBV7-9	TRBJ1-2	.	TGTGCCAGCAGCCATAGGACAGGACGTGGCTACACCTTC	CASSHRTGRGYTF
.	TRBV5-1	TRBJ2-3	.	TGCGCCAGCAGCCTAGGACAAAGTAGCACAGATACGCAGTATTTT	CASSLGQSSTDTQYF
.	TRBV3-1/TRBV3-2	TRBJ2-3	.	TGTGCCAGCAGCCAACTAGGAGGGTCCCCCACAGATACGCAGTATTTT	CASSQLGGSPTDTQYF
TRBD1	TRBV9	TRBJ1-2	.	TGTGCCAGCAGCGTAACTCCCCAGGACAGGGTCTATGGCTACACCTTC	CASSVTPQDRVYGYTF